The 2 T cell receptor beta chains listed next were all sequenced from one sample in a study of T cell responses to AZD1222 COVID-19 vaccine. The repertoire was sequenced with immunoSEQ multiplex PCR; TCRdb's copy has only in-frame clones and lacks some. The table records just under 150,000 clones, roughly 86% of them present only once. The material was peripheral blood, obtained 28 days after the second dose of the MenACWY control vaccine. The receptors were gathered from an adult who received the MenACWY meningococcal vaccine as a control.

This chain joins TRBV2 and TRBJ1-2; D gene uncertain. In germline, CDR1 is SNHLY, CDR2 FYNNEI. V was clipped by 6 bases and J by 6 bases, with 20 bases between them. The CDR3 sequence is 15 residues long. The CDR3 DNA sequence: TGTGCCAGCAGGAGTGACCGATATGGTCGAAATGGCTACACCTTC. It is translated as CASRSDRYGRNGYTF.

The chain joins TRBV4-3 to TRBJ1-2, with D hard to call. This CDR3 is 15 amino acids long. V was pared by 0 bases and J by 4 bases, with 12 bases between. The germline gives CDR1 LGHNA, CDR2 YSLEER. CDR3 coding DNA: TGCGCCAGCAGCCAAGATGTTGTATACTTCTATGGCTACACCTTC. As protein: CASSQDVVYFYGYTF.